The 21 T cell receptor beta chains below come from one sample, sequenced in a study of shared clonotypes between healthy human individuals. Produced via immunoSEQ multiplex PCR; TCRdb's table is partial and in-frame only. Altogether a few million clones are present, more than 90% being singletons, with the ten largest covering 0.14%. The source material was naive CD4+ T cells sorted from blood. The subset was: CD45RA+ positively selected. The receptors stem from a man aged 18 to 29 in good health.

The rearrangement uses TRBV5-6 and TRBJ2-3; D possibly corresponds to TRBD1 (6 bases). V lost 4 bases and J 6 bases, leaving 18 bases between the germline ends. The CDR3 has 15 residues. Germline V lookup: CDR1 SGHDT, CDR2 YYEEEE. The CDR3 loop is CASSLGLGGHDTQYF. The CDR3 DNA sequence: TGTGCCAGCAGCCTCGGTCTAGGGGGACACGATACGCAGTATTTT.

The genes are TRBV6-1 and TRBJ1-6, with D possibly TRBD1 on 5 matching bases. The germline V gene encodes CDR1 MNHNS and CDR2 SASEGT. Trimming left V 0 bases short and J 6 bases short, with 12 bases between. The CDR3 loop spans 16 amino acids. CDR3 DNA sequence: TGTGCCAGCAGTGAAGCGGGGACCTGGGGTAATTCACCCCTCCACTTT. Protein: CASSEAGTWGNSPLHF.

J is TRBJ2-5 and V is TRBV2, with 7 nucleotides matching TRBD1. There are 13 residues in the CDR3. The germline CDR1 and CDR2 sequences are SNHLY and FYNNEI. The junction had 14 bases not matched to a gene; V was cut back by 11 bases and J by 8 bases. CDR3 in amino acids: CASQGQAQGTQYF. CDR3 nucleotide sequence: TGTGCCTCTCAAGGACAGGCCCAAGGAACCCAGTACTTC.

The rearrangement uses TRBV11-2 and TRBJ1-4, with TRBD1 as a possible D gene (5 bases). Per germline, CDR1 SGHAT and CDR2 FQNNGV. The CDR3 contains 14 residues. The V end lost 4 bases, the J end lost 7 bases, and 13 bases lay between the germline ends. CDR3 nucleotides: TGTGCCAGCAGCTCACAGGTCACAGGTGAAAAACTGTTTTTT. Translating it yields CASSSQVTGEKLFF.

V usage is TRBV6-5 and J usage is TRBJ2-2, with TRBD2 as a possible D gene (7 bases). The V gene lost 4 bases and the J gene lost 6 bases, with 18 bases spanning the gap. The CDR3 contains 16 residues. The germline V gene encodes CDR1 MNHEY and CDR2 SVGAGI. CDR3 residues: CASSLRAGEGAGELFF. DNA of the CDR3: TGTGCCAGCAGTTTGCGCGCGGGAGAGGGGGCCGGGGAGCTGTTTTTT.

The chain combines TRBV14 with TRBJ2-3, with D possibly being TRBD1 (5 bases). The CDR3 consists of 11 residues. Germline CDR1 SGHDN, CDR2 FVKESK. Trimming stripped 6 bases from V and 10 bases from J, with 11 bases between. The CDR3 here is CASSQGISQYF. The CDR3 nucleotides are TGTGCCAGCAGTCAGGGCATTTCGCAGTATTTT.

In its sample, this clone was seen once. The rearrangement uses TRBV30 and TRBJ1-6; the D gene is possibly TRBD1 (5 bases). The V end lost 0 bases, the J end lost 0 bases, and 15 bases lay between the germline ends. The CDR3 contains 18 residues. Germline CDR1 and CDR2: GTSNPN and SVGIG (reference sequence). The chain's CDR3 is CAWSVGRQQSSYNSPLHF. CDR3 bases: TGTGCCTGGAGTGTAGGTCGACAGCAAAGCTCCTATAATTCACCCCTCCACTTT. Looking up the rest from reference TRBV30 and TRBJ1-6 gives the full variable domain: SQTIHQWPATLVQPVGSPLSLECTVEGTSNPNLYWYRQAAGRGLQLLFYSVGIGQISSEVPQNLSASRPQDRQFILSSKKLLLSDSGFYLCAWSVGRQQSSYNSPLHFGNGTRLTVT.

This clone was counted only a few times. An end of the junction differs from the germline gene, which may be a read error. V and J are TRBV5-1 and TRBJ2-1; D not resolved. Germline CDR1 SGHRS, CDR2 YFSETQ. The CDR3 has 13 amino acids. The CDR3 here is CASSLGAPNGQFF. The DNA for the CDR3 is TGCGCCAGCAGCTTGGGCGCGCCCAATGGGCAGTTCTTC. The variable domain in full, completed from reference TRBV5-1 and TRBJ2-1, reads KAGVTQTPRYLIKTRGQQVTLSCSPISGHRSVSWYQQTPGQGLQFLFEYFSETQRNKGNFPGRFSGRQFSNSRSEMNVSTLELGDSALYLCASSLGAPNGQFFGPGTRLTVL.

The CDR3 loop is CASSPRQGGTYEQYF. The CDR3 coding sequence is TGTGCCAGCAGCCCCCGACAGGGGGGAACCTACGAGCAGTACTTC. The rearrangement uses TRBV9 and TRBJ2-7; TRBD1 aligns across 9 bases. The CDR3 is 15 amino acids. Unmatched junction bases numbered 7, after V lost 4 bases and J lost 2 bases. CDR1 is SGDLS, CDR2 YYNGEE, per germline.

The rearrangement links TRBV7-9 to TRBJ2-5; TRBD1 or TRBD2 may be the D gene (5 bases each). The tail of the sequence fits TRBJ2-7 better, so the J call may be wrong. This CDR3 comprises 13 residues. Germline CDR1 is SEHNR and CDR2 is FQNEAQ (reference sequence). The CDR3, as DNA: TGTGCCAGCGGAGACAGCTTAGCGTACGAGCAGTACTTC. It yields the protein CASGDSLAYEQYF.

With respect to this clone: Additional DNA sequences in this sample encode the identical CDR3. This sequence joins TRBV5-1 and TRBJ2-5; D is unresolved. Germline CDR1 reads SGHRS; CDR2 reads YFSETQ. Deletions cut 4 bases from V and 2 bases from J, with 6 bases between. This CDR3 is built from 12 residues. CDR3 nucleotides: TGCGCCAGCAGCAACCTTCAAGAGACCCAGTACTTC. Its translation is CASSNLQETQYF.

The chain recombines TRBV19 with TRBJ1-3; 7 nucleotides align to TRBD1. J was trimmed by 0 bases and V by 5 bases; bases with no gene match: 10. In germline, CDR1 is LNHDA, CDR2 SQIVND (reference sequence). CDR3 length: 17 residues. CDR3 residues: CASSVQTGFYSGNTIYF. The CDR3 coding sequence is TGTGCCAGTAGTGTTCAGACAGGGTTCTACTCTGGAAACACCATATATTTT.

In nucleotides, the CDR3 is TGTGCCATCACCGGACAGCCCTACAATGAGCAGTTCTTC. Encoded protein: CAITGQPYNEQFF. The chain recombines TRBV10-3 with TRBJ2-1; D may be TRBD1 (6 bases). Germline-derived CDR1 and CDR2 are ENHRY and SYGVKD. V dropped 7 bases and J dropped 2 bases, with 9 bases sitting between them. This CDR3 has 13 residues.

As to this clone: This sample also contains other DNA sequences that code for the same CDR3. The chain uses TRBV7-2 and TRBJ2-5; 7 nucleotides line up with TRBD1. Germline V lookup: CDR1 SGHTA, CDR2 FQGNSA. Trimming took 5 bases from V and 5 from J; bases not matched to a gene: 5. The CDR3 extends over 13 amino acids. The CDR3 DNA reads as TGTGCCAGCAGCCCACAGGGGTGGGAGACCCAGTACTTC. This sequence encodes CASSPQGWETQYF.

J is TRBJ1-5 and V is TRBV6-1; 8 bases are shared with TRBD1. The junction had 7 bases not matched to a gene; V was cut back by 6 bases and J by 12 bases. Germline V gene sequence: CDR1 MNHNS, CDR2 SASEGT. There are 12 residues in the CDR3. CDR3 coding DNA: TGTGCCAGCAGCCCCATCGGACAGGGCCAGCATTTT. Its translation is CASSPIGQGQHF.

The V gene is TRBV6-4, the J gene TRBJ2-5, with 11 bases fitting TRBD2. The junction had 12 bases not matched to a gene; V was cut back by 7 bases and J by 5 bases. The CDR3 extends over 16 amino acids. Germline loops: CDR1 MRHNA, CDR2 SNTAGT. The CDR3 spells CASTPGASGRTETQYF. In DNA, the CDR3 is TGTGCCAGCACTCCGGGCGCTAGCGGGAGGACCGAGACCCAGTACTTC.

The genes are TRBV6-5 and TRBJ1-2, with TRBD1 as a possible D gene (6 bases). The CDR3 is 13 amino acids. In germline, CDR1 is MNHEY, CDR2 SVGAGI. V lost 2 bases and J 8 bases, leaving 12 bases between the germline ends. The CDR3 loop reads CASSYIRGSGYTF. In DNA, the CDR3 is TGTGCCAGCAGTTACATCAGGGGTTCCGGCTACACCTTC.

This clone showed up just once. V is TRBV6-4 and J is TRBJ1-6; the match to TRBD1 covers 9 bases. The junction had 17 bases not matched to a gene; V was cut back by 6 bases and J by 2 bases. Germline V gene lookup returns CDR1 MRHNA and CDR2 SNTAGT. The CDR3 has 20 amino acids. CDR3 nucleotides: TGTGCCAGCAGCCCCCAGGGACAGGGTTTAGGGGGGACCTATAATTCACCCCTCCACTTT. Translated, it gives CASSPQGQGLGGTYNSPLHF.

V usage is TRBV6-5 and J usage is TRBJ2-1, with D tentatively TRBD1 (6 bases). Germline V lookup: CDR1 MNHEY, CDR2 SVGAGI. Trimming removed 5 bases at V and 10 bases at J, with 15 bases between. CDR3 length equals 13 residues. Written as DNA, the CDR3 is TGTGCCAGCAGTACCCCCGGCAGGGGCGAGCAGTTCTTC. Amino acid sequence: CASSTPGRGEQFF.

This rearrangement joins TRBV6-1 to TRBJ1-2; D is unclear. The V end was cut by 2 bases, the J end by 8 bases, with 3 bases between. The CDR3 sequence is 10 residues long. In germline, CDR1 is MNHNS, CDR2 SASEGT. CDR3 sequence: CASSETGYTF. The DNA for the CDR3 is TGTGCCAGCAGTGAAACGGGCTACACCTTC.

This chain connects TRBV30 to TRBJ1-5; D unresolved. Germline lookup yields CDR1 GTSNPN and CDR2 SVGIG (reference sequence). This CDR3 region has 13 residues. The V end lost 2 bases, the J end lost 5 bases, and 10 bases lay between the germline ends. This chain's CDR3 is CAWSSDPYQPQHF. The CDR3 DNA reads TGTGCCTGGAGTTCGGACCCCTATCAGCCCCAGCATTTT. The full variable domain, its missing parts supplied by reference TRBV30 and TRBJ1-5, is SQTIHQWPATLVQPVGSPLSLECTVEGTSNPNLYWYRQAAGRGLQLLFYSVGIGQISSEVPQNLSASRPQDRQFILSSKKLLLSDSGFYLCAWSSDPYQPQHFGDGTRLSIL.